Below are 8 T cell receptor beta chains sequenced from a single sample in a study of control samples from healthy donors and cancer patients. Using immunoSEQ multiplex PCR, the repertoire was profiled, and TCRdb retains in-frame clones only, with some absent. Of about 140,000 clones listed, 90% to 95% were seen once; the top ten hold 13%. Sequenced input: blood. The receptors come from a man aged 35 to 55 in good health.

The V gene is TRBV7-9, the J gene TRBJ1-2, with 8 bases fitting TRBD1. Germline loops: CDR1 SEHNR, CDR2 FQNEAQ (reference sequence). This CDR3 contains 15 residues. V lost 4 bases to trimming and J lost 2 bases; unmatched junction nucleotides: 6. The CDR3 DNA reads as TGTGCCAGCAGCTCCGACAGGGGCGGGAACTATGGCTACACCTTC. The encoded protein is CASSSDRGGNYGYTF.

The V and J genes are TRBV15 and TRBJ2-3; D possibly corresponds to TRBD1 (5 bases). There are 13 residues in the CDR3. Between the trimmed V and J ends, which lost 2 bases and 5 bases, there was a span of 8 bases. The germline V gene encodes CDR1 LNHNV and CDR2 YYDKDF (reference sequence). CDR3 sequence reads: CATSRPTGDTQYF. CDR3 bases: TGTGCCACCAGCAGACCTACAGGAGATACGCAGTATTTT. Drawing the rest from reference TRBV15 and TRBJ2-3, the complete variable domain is DAMVIQNPRYQVTQFGKPVTLSCSQTLNHNVMYWYQQKSSQAPKLLFHYYDKDFNNEADTPDNFQSRRPNTSFCFLDIRSPGLGDTAMYLCATSRPTGDTQYFGPGTRLTVL.

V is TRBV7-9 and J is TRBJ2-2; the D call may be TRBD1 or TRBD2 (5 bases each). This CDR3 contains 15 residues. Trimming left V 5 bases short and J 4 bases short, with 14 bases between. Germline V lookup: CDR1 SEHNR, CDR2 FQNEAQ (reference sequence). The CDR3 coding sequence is TGTGCCAGCAGCGGAGATGTCGGGGCCACCGGGGAGCTGTTTTTT. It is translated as CASSGDVGATGELFF.

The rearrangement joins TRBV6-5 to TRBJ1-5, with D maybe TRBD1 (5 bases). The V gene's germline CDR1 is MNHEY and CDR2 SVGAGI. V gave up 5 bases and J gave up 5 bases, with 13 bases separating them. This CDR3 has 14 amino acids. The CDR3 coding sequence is TGTGCCAGCAGTCCCCGACAGAACCATCAGCCCCAGCATTTT. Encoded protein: CASSPRQNHQPQHF.

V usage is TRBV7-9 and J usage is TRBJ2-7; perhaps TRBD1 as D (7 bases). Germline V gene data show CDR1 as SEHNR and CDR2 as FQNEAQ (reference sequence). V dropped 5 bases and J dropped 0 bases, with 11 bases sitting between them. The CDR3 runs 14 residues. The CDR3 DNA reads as TGTGCCAGCAGCCGCGGGACAGACTCCTACGAGCAGTACTTC. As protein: CASSRGTDSYEQYF.

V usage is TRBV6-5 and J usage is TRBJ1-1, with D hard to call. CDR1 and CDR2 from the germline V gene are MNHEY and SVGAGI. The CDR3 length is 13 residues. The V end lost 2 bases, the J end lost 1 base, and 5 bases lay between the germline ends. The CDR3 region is CASSYDGNTEAFF. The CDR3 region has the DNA TGTGCCAGCAGTTACGACGGGAACACTGAAGCTTTCTTT.

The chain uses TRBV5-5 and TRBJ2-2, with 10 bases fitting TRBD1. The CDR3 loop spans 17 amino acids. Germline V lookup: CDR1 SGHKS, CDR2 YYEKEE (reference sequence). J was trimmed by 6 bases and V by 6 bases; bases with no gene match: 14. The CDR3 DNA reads TGTGCCAGCATCGATGGGAGACGGGACAGGGGCGCCGGGGAGCTGTTTTTT. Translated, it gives CASIDGRRDRGAGELFF.

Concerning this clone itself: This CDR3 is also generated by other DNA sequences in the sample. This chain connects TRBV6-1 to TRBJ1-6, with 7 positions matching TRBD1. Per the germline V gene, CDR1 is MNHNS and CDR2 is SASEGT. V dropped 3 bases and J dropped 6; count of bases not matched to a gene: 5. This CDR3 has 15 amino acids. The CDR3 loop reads CASSDGTVINSPLHF. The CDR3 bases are TGTGCCAGCAGTGACGGGACAGTCATTAATTCACCCCTCCACTTT.